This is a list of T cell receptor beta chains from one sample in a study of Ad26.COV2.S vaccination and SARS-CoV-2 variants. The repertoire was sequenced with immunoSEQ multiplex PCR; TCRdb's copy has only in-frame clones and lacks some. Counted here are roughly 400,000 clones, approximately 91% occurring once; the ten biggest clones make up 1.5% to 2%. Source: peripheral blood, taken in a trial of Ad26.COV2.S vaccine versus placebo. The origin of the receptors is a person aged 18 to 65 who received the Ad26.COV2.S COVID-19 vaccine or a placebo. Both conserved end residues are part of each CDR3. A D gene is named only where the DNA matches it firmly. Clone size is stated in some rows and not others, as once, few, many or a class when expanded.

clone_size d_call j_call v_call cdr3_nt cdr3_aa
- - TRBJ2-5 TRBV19 TGTGCCAGTAGTTCTTCCGGGACATCGAAAGAGACCCAGTACTTC CASSSSGTSKETQYF
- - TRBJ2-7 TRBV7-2 TGTGCCAGCAGCCCACAGGGCAACCCGACGTACGAGCAGTACTTC CASSPQGNPTYEQYF
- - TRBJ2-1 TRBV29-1 TGCAGCTCGGGACAATCTCTCTACAATGAGCAGTTCTTC CSSGQSLYNEQFF
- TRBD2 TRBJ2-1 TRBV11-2 TGTGCCAGCAGCTTAGAGGCGGGAGATGGATCCTACAATGAGCAGTTCTTC CASSLEAGDGSYNEQFF
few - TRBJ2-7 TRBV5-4 TGTGCCAGCAGCTTGGGCAGACCATCCTACGAGCAGTACTTC CASSLGRPSYEQYF
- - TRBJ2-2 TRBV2 TGTGCCAGCAGTGTTAGGCGCGGCACCGGGGAGCTGTTTTTT CASSVRRGTGELFF
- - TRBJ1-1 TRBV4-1 TGCGCCAGCAGCCAAGGGCAGGGGAACACTGAAGCTTTCTTT CASSQGQGNTEAFF
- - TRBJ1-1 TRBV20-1 TGCAGTGCCCCCCAGGCCACTGAAGCTTTCTTT CSAPQATEAFF
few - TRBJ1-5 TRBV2 TGTGCCAGCAGTGGGGGACACCCTAGCAATCAGCCCCAGCATTTT CASSGGHPSNQPQHF
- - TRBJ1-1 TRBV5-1 TGCGCCAGCAGCTTGGGGGCCGGCACTGAAGCTTTCTTT CASSLGAGTEAFF
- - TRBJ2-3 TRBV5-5 TGTGCCAGCAGCTTGGGCCAGGGTATGAGCACAGATACGCAGTATTTT CASSLGQGMSTDTQYF
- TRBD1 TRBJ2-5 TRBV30 TGTGCATGGACAGGGTCTCTCCAAGAGACCCAGTACTTC CAWTGSLQETQYF
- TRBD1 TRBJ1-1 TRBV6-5 TGTGCCAGCAGCAGTCCTAGGACAGGGGTCACTGAAGCTTTCTTT CASSSPRTGVTEAFF
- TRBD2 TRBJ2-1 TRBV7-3 TGTGCCAGCAGCCCCCTGGGGCGGGGGATCGCGAACAATGAGCAGTTCTTC CASSPLGRGIANNEQFF
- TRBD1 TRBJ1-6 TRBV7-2 TGTGCCAGCAGCTTGACAGGGGGCGATTCACCCCTCCACTTT CASSLTGGDSPLHF
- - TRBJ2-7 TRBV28 TGTGCCAGCAGCCCCGGACAGTACTACGAGCAGTACTTC CASSPGQYYEQYF
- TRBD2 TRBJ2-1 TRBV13 TGTGCCAGCAGCTTAAGGGCTAGCGGGCGGACCTACAATGAGCAGTTCTTC CASSLRASGRTYNEQFF
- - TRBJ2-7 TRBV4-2 TGTGCCAGCAGCCAAGATCGGGGCTACGAGCAGTACTTC CASSQDRGYEQYF
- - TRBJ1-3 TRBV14 TGTGCCAGCAGCCGCCTGGGACCCAGCTCTGGAAACACCATATATTTT CASSRLGPSSGNTIYF
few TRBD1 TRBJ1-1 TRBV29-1 TGCAGCGTTGAAGACCCATCCCAGGGGGGTCACACTGAAGCTTTCTTT CSVEDPSQGGHTEAFF
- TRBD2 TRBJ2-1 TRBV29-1 TGCAGCGTTGTTGTCCTAGCGGTCTCCTACAATGAGCAGTTCTTC CSVVVLAVSYNEQFF
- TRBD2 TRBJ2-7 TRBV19 TGTGCCAGTAGTGTCGCAGCGGGGAAGTACGAGCAGTACTTC CASSVAAGKYEQYF
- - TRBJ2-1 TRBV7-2 TGTGCCAGCAGCTTTAGCAGAGAGGATGAGCAGTTCTTC CASSFSREDEQFF
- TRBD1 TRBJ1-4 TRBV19 TGTGCCAGTAGAAAACAGGGGGGCCAGGAAAAACTGTTTTTT CASRKQGGQEKLFF
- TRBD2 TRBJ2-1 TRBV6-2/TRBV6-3 TGTGCCAGCAGTCCACTAGCGGGAGGGGATTACAATGAGCAGTTCTTC CASSPLAGGDYNEQFF
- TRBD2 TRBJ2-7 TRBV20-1 TGCAGTGCTAGTGTGGACTGGCGGGAGACGAACGAGCAGTACTTC CSASVDWRETNEQYF
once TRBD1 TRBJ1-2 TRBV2 TGTGCCAGCAGTGAAAGCCCCATAGGGGGCGCATATGGCTACACCTTC CASSESPIGGAYGYTF
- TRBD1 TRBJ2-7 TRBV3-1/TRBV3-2 TGTGCCAGCAGCCAAGCGACAGGGGTAAGCTCCTACGAGCAGTACTTC CASSQATGVSSYEQYF
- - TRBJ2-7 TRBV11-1 TGTGCCAGCAGCTTGGCCGGGAATAGCCCGCTTCCGGAGCAGTACTTC CASSLAGNSPLPEQYF
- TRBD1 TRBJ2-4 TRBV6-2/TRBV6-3 TGTGCCAGCAGTTACCGTTCCGGGACAGTTTTACTAGCCAAAAACATTCAGTACTTC CASSYRSGTVLLAKNIQYF
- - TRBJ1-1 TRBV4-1 TGCGCCAGCAGCCAACCCGGACAGCCTGAAGCTTTCTTT CASSQPGQPEAFF
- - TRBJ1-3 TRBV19 TGTGCCAGTAGTTGGACAGGAAACACCATATATTTT CASSWTGNTIYF
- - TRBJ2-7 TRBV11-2 TGTGCCAGCAGCGGGGATTTCGGGCACTACGAGCAGTACTTC CASSGDFGHYEQYF
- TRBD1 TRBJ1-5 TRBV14 TGTGCCAGCAGCCCGTGGGACAGGGGAGATCAGCCCCAGCATTTT CASSPWDRGDQPQHF
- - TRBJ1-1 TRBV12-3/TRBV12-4 TGTGCCAGCAGGCCAAGTGAGACCAAAGCTTTCTTT CASRPSETKAFF
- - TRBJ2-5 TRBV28 TGTGCCAGCATTTCGAGGTCTAGAGGGAGAATGGGGGAGACCCAGTACTTC CASISRSRGRMGETQYF
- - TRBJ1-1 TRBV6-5 TGTGCCAGCAGTTATTACACTGAAGCTTTCTTT CASSYYTEAFF
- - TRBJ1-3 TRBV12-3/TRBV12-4 TGTGCCAGCAGTTTTGATAAGCGCGGCGGATATTTT CASSFDKRGGYF
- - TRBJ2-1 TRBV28 TGTGCCAGCAGTTCGGTCGTGAATGAGCAGTTCTTC CASSSVVNEQFF
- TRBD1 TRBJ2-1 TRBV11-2 TGTGCCAGCAGCCATCCGACAGGGGGCCCAAACAATGAGCAGTTCTTC CASSHPTGGPNNEQFF
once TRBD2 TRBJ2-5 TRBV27 TGTGCCAGCAGTTCTGTCCCGGGACTAGCAGGAGAGACCCAGTACTTC CASSSVPGLAGETQYF
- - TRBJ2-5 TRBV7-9 TGTGCCAGCAGCTTGAGTAAAGAGACCCAGTACTTC CASSLSKETQYF
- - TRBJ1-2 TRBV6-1 TGTGCCAGCAGTGACAGGACGTATGGCTACACCTTC CASSDRTYGYTF
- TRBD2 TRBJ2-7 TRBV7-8 TGTGCCAGCAGCTTAGTGGAGTCTAGCGGGAGGCTCTCCTACGAGCAGTACTTC CASSLVESSGRLSYEQYF
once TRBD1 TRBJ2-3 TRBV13 TGTGCCAGCAGCTCTGACAGGGGCACAGATACGCAGTATTTT CASSSDRGTDTQYF
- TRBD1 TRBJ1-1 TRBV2 TGTGCCTCAAAAGGACAGGGGAATACTGAAGCTTTCTTT CASKGQGNTEAFF
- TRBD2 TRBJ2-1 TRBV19 TGTGCCAGTAGTGGCCGGCTCATAGCGGGAGGGCGGAATGAGCAGTTCTTC CASSGRLIAGGRNEQFF
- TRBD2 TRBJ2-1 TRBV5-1 TGCGCCAGCAGCATGGCGGGGGACTACAATGAGCAGTTCTTC CASSMAGDYNEQFF
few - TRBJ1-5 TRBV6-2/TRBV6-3 TGTGCCAGCAGTTTATTTGGCAGGATCGATAGCAATCAGCCCCAGCATTTT CASSLFGRIDSNQPQHF
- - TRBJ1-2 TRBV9 TGTGCCAGCAGCGTAGACGGGAGTGGCTACACCTTC CASSVDGSGYTF
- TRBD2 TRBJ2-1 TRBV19 TGTGCCAGTAGTAGCGGGAGGACCTACAATGAGCAGTTCTTC CASSSGRTYNEQFF